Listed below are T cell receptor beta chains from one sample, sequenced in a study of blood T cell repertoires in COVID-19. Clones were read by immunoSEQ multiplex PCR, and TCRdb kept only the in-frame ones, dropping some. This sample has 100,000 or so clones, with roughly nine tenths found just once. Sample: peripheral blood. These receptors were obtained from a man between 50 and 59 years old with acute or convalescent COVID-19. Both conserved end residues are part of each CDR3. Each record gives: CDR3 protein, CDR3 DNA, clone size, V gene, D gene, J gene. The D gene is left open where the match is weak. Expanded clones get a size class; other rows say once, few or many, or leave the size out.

CASSRRQNTEAFF	TGTGCCAGCAGCCGTCGACAGAACACTGAAGCTTTCTTT	NA	TRBV7-8	NA	TRBJ1-1
CATSTVSGQGGSLAKNIQYF	TGTGCCACCAGCACTGTTTCTGGACAGGGGGGATCACTAGCCAAAAACATTCAGTACTTC	NA	TRBV15	TRBD1	TRBJ2-4
CASSLELTEGKAFF	TGCGCCAGCAGCTTGGAATTGACTGAGGGAAAAGCTTTCTTT	NA	TRBV5-1	NA	TRBJ1-1
CASSGILSGGWRNEQFF	TGTGCCAGCAGCGGAATCCTTAGCGGGGGATGGAGGAATGAGCAGTTCTTC	once	TRBV7-2	TRBD2	TRBJ2-1
CASSADRPNTGELFF	TGTGCCAGCAGCGCCGACAGGCCGAACACCGGGGAGCTGTTTTTT	NA	TRBV9	NA	TRBJ2-2
CASSVNRLGWEQYF	TGTGCCAGTAGTGTAAACAGGCTTGGATGGGAGCAGTACTTC	NA	TRBV19	NA	TRBJ2-7
CATSEGGTSLQETQYF	TGTGCCACCAGTGAAGGAGGGACGTCGCTCCAAGAGACCCAGTACTTC	NA	TRBV24-1	NA	TRBJ2-5
CASSPRGTSYEQYF	TGTGCCAGCAGTCCGCGGGGGACGTCCTACGAGCAGTACTTC	NA	TRBV6-2/TRBV6-3	TRBD2	TRBJ2-7
CAGRQGPNTEAFF	TGTGCCGGAAGACAGGGCCCGAACACTGAAGCTTTCTTT	NA	TRBV2	TRBD1	TRBJ1-1
CASSLDPAGANVLTF	TGTGCCAGCAGCTTGGACCCGGCTGGGGCCAACGTCCTGACTTTC	NA	TRBV5-4	NA	TRBJ2-6
CASSRAPGVTGYTF	TGTGCCAGTAGTAGGGCGCCAGGGGTCACAGGCTACACCTTC	NA	TRBV19	NA	TRBJ1-2
CASSQFMGGRQPQHF	TGTGCCAGCAGCCAATTTATGGGGGGGCGGCAGCCCCAGCATTTT	NA	TRBV4-2	NA	TRBJ1-5
CASRTGLNTEAFF	TGTGCCAGCAGGACAGGGCTGAACACTGAAGCTTTCTTT	once	TRBV12-3/TRBV12-4	TRBD1	TRBJ1-1
CSASSPGTEAFF	TGCAGTGCTAGTAGTCCCGGGACTGAAGCTTTCTTT	NA	TRBV20-1	NA	TRBJ1-1
CASSYAGRDRAHYEQYF	TGTGCCAGCAGTTACGCTGGCCGGGACAGGGCGCACTACGAGCAGTACTTC	NA	TRBV6-2/TRBV6-3	TRBD1	TRBJ2-7
CASVNSHNSPLHF	TGTGCCAGCGTAAACAGCCATAATTCACCCCTCCACTTT	NA	TRBV6-5	NA	TRBJ1-6
CASSIGGSSGNTIYF	TGTGCCAGTAGTATTGGGGGCTCCTCTGGAAACACCATATATTTT	NA	TRBV19	NA	TRBJ1-3
CASSPRGEGGNQPQHF	TGTGCCAGCTCACCACGGGGGGAGGGAGGCAATCAGCCCCAGCATTTT	NA	TRBV18	NA	TRBJ1-5
CASSLAPGLDTGELFF	TGCGCCAGCAGCTTGGCCCCGGGGTTAGACACCGGGGAGCTGTTTTTT	once	TRBV5-1	NA	TRBJ2-2
CAISESAGYSGNTIYF	TGTGCCATCAGTGAGTCTGCAGGCTACTCTGGAAACACCATATATTTT	NA	TRBV10-3	NA	TRBJ1-3
CASSLSLGRNSPLHF	TGTGCCAGCAGTTTATCGTTGGGGAGGAATTCACCCCTCCACTTT	once	TRBV27	NA	TRBJ1-6
CASSLGYGGQETQYF	TGTGCCAGCAGCTTAGGGTACGGTGGTCAAGAGACCCAGTACTTC	NA	TRBV11-2	NA	TRBJ2-5
CASSASSGTGVDSPLHF	TGTGCCAGCAGTGCCTCATCCGGGACAGGGGTAGATTCACCCCTCCACTTT	NA	TRBV6-4	TRBD1	TRBJ1-6
CASSPGDSSSYEQYF	TGTGCCAGCAGTCCTGGGGACTCGAGCTCCTACGAGCAGTACTTC	NA	TRBV5-5	NA	TRBJ2-7